This TCR beta chain was obtained from a study of control samples from healthy donors and cancer patients. The data were produced by immunoSEQ multiplex PCR, yet TCRdb's version contains in-frame clones alone and is incomplete. The table lists roughly 100,000 clones, approximately 86% of them singletons. The CDR3 contains 14 residues. Trimming removed 5 bases from V and 4 bases from J; junction bases left unmatched: 4. Germline V gives CDR1 SEHNR, CDR2 FQNEAQ (reference sequence). The sample was blood. The receptor was isolated from a man in his thirties or forties in good health. The chain couples TRBV7-9 to TRBJ1-2; 10 positions agree with TRBD1. The CDR3, as DNA: TGTGCCAGCAGCCCGGGACAGGGGCGCTATGGCTACACCTTC. This codes for CASSPGQGRYGYTF.